This is a list of T cell receptor beta chains from one sample in a study of T cell responses to AZD1222 COVID-19 vaccine. The assay was immunoSEQ multiplex PCR, and TCRdb's table has in-frame clones only and misses some. The data show fewer than 110,000 clones, roughly 88% seen once. The sample here was peripheral blood, taken on day 0 of AZD1222 vaccination. The receptors shown here come from an adult in good health. CDR3s include the opening cysteine and the closing phenylalanine or tryptophan. A D gene is named only where the DNA matches it firmly. Not every row has a clone size; where given, it reads once, few, many or a size class.

v_gene	j_gene	abundance	d_gene	CDR3nt	CDR3aa
TRBV7-2	TRBJ1-5	-	-	TGTGCCAGCAGCTTAGAGTGGAATCAGCCCCAGCATTTT	CASSLEWNQPQHF
TRBV5-1	TRBJ2-3	-	TRBD2	TGCGCCAGCAGCGTAGCGGGGGGGGTCACAGATACGCAGTATTTT	CASSVAGGVTDTQYF
TRBV9	TRBJ2-1	-	-	TGTGCCAGCAGCTTGGGCCAAGGCAATGAGCAGTTCTTC	CASSLGQGNEQFF
TRBV30	TRBJ1-4	-	TRBD1	TGTGCCTGGAGAGCCCGACAGGGAGGCGCTGAAAAACTGTTTTTT	CAWRARQGGAEKLFF
TRBV19	TRBJ1-5	-	TRBD1	TGTGCCAGTAGTATGATGACAGGGAGGCGCAATCAGCCCCAGCATTTT	CASSMMTGRRNQPQHF
TRBV4-1	TRBJ1-2	-	-	TGCGCCAGCAGCCGAGGATCCTATATATCGGGCTATGGCTACACCTTC	CASSRGSYISGYGYTF
TRBV3-1/TRBV3-2	TRBJ1-1	once	-	TGTGCCAGCATAGCGGGGTTGGGTGAGGCTTTCTTT	CASIAGLGEAFF
TRBV19	TRBJ1-1	-	-	TGTGCCAGTAGAATTGTAACGAACACTGAAGCTTTCTTT	CASRIVTNTEAFF
TRBV28	TRBJ2-7	once	-	TGTGCCAGCAGTTTTCGTTGGTCCAGGGGGGACTACGAGCAGTACTTC	CASSFRWSRGDYEQYF
TRBV5-1	TRBJ1-2	-	TRBD1	TGCGCCAGCAGCTTGGCACAGGGGGGCTATGGCTACACCTTC	CASSLAQGGYGYTF
TRBV11-2	TRBJ1-2	-	TRBD1	TGTGCCAGCAGCTCCACAGGGGGCGAAGATGGCTACACCTTC	CASSSTGGEDGYTF
TRBV4-2	TRBJ1-3	-	-	TGTGCCAGCAGCCAAGATAGCCAGGGGAACACCATATATTTT	CASSQDSQGNTIYF
TRBV30	TRBJ2-2	-	-	TGTGCCTGGAGTGGTCAGGGCGGGGAGCTGTTTTTT	CAWSGQGGELFF
TRBV9	TRBJ2-1	-	TRBD2	TGTGCCAGCAGCCCGGGACTATACAATGAGCAGTTCTTC	CASSPGLYNEQFF
TRBV6-1	TRBJ2-1	-	-	TGTGCCAGCAGTGAAGCTTTTCGGCCGACGGTCAATGAGCAGTTCTTC	CASSEAFRPTVNEQFF
TRBV5-4	TRBJ2-1	-	TRBD2	TGTGCCAGCAGCCGGAGAGGCGGTAGCGGGGGGGCAGAGCAGTTCTTC	CASSRRGGSGGAEQFF
TRBV3-1/TRBV3-2	TRBJ1-3	-	-	TGTGCCAGCAGCCAACGGACCGCTGTCCCCATATATTTT	CASSQRTAVPIYF